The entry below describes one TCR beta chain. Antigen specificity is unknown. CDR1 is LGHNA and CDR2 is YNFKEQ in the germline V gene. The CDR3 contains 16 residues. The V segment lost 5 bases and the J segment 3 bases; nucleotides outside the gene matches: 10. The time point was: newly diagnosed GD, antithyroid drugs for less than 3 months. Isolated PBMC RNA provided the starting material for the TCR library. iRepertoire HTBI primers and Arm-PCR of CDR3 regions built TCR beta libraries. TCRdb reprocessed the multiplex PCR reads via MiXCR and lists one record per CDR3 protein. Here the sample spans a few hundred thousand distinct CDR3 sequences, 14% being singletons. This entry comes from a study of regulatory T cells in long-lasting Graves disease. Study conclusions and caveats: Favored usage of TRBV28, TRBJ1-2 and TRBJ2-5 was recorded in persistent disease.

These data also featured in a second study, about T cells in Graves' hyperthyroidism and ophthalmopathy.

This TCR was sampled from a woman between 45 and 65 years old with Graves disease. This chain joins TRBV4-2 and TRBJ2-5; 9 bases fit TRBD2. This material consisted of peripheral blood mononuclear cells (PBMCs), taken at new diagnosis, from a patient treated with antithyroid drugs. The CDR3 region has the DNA TGTGCCAGCAGCTCACGTAGCGGGAGCGGAGAAGAGACCCAGTACTTC. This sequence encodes CASSSRSGSGEETQYF.